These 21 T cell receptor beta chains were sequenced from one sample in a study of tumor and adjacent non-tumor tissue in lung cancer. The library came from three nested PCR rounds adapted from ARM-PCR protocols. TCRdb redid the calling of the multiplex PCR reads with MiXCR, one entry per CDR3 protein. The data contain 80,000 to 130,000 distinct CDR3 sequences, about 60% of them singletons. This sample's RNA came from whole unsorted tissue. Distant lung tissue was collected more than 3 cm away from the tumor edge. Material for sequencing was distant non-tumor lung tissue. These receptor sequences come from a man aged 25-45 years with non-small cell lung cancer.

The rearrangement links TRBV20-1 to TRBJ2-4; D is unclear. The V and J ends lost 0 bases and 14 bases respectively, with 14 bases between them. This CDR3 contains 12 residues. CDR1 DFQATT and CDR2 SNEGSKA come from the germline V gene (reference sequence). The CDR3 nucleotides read TGCAGTGCTAGAGATTTTGCCGTGGATGAGTACTTC. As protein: CSARDFAVDEYF.

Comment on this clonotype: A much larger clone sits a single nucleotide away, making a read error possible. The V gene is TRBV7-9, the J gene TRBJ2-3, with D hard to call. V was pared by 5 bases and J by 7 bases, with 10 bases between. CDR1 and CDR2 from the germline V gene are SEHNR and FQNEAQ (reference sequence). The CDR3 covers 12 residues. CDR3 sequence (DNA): TGTGCCAGCAGCGTTCCCCCGCATACGCAGTATTTT. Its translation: CASSVPPHTQYF. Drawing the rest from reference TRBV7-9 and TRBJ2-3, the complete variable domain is DTGVSQNPRHKITKRGQNVTFRCDPISEHNRLYWYRQTLGQGPEFLTYFQNEAQLEKSRLLSDRFSAERPKGSFSTLEIQRTEQGDSAMYLCASSVPPHTQYFGPGTRLTVL.

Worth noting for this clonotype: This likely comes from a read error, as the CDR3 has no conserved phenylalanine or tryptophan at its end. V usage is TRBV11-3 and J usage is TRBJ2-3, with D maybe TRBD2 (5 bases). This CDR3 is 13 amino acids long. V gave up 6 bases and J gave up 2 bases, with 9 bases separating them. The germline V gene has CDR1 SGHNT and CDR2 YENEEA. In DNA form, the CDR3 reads TGTGCCAGCAGACCGGAGGACACAGATACGCAGTATATT. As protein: CASRPEDTDTQYI.

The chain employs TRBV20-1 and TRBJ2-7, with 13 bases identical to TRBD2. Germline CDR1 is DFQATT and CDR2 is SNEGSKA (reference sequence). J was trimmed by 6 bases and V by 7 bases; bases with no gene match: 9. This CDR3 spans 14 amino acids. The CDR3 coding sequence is TGCAGTGTTAGGGGACTAGCGGGATTTGGCGAGCAGTACTTC. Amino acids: CSVRGLAGFGEQYF.

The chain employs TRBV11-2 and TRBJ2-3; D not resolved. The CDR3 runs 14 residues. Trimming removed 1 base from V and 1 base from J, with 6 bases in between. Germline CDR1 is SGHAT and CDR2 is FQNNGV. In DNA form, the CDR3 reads TGTGCCAGCAGCTTAGCGATTGGCACAGATACGCAGTATTTT. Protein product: CASSLAIGTDTQYF.

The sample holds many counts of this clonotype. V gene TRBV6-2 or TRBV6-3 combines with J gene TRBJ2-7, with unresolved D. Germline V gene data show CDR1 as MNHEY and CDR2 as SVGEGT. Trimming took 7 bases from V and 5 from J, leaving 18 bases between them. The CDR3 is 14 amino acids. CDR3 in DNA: TGTGCCAGCACCCCCGATGGGGATGGGCACGAGCAGTACTTC. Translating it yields CASTPDGDGHEQYF.

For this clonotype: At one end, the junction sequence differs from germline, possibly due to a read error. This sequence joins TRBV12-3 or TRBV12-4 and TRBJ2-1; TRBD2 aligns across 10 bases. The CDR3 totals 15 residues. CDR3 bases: TGTGCAAGCAGTTTAAAAAGCGGGGGGGGCAATGAGCATTTCTTC. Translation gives CASSLKSGGGNEHFF.

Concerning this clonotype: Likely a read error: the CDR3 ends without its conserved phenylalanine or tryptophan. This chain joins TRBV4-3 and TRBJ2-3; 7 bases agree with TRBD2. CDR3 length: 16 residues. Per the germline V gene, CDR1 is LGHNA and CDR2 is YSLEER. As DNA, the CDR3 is TGTGCCAGCAGCCAAGGGGTGAGCGGGGACACAGATACGCAGTATCTT. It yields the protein CASSQGVSGDTDTQYL.

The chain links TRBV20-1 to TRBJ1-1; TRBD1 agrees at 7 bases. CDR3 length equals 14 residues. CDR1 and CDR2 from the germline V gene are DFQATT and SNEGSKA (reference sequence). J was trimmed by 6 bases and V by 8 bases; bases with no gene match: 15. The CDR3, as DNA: TGCAGTATCCCTCCCCGGGACAGAAACGCTGAAGCTTTCTTT. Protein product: CSIPPRDRNAEAFF.

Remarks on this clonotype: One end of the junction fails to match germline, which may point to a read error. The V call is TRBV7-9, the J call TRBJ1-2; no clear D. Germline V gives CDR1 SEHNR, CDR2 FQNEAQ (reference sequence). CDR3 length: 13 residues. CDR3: CASSLGAVYGYTF. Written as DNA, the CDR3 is TGTGCCAGCAGCTTAGGAGCAGTCTATGGCTACACATTC. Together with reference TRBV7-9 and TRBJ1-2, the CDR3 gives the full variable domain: DTGVSQNPRHKITKRGQNVTFRCDPISEHNRLYWYRQTLGQGPEFLTYFQNEAQLEKSRLLSDRFSAERPKGSFSTLEIQRTEQGDSAMYLCASSLGAVYGYTFGSGTRLTVV.

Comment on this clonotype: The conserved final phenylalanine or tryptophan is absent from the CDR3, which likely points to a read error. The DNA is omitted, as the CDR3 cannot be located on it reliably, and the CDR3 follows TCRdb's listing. The CDR3 region is CSAAESYEQSI. The V gene is TRBV29-1, the J gene TRBJ2-7. Germline V gives CDR1 SQVTM, CDR2 ANQGSEA. The CDR3 adds up to 11 amino acids, both ends counted.

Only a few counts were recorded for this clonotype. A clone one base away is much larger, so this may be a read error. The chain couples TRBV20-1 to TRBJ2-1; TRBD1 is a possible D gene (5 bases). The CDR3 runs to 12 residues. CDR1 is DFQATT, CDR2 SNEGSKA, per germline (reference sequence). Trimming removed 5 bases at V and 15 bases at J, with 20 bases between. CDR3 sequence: CSAGPRAGLRFF. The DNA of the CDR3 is TGCAGTGCTGGGCCCCGGGCAGGGCTTAGGTTCTTC.

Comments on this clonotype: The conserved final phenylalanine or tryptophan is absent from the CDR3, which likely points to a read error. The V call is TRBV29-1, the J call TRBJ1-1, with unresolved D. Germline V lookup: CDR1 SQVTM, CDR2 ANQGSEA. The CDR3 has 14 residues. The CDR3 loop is CRVEDIWDGTEAFI. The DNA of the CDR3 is TGCAGGGTTGAAGATATTTGGGATGGCACTGAAGCTTTCATT.

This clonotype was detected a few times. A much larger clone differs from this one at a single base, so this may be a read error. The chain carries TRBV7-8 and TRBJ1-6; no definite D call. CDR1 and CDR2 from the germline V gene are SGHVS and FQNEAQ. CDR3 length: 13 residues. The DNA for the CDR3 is TGTGTCAGCAGCTTAGAACGGCCCTTACCCCTCCACTTT. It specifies CVSSLERPLPLHF. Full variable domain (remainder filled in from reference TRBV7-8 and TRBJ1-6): GAGVSQSPRYKVAKRGQDVALRCDPISGHVSLFWYQQALGQGPEFLTYFQNEAQLDKSGLPSDRFFAERPEGSVSTLKIQRTQQEDSAVYLCVSSLERPLPLHFGNGTRLTVT.

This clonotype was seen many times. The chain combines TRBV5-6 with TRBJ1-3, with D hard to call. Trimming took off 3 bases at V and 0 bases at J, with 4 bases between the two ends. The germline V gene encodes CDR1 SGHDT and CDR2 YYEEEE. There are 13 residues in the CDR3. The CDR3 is CASSSISGNTIYF. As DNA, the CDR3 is TGTGCCAGCAGCTCGATCTCTGGAAACACCATATATTTT.

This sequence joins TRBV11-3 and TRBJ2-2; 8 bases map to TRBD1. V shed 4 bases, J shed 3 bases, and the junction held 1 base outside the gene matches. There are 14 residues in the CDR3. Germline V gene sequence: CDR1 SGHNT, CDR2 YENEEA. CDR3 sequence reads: CASSWTGYTGELFF. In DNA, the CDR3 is TGTGCCAGCAGCTGGACAGGGTACACCGGGGAGCTGTTTTTT. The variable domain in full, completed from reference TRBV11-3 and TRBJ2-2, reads EAGVVQSPRYKIIEKKQPVAFWCNPISGHNTLYWYLQNLGQGPELLIRYENEEAVDDSQLPKDRFSAERLKGVDSTLKIQPAELGDSAVYLCASSWTGYTGELFFGEGSRLTVL.

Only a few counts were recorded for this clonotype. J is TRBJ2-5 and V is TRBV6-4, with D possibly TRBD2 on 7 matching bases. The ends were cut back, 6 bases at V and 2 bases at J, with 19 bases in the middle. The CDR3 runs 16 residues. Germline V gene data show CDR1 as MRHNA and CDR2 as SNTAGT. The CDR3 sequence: CASSPEGGGHQETQYF. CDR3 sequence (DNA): TGTGCCAGCAGCCCCGAGGGGGGGGGCCATCAAGAGACCCAGTACTTC.

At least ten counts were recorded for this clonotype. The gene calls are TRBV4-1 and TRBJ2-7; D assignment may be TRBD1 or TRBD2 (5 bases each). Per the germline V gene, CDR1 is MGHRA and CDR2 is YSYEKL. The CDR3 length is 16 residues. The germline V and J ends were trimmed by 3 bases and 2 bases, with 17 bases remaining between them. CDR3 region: CASSQDLQGATYEQYF. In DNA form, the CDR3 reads TGCGCCAGCAGCCAGGACCTGCAGGGAGCGACCTACGAGCAGTACTTC.

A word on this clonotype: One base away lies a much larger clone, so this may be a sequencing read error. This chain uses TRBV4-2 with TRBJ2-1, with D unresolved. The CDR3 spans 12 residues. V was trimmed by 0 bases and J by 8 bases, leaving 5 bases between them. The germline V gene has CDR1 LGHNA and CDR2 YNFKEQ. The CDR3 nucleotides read TGTGCCAGCAGCCAAGAGGGTGATGAGCAGTTCTTC. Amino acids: CASSQEGDEQFF.

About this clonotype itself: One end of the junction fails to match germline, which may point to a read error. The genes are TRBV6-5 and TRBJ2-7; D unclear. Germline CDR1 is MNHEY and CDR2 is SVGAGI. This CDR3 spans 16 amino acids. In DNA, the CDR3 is TGTACCAGCAGGAATACGAGGACGGTTAGTTCCTACGAGCAGTACTTC. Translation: CTSRNTRTVSSYEQYF.

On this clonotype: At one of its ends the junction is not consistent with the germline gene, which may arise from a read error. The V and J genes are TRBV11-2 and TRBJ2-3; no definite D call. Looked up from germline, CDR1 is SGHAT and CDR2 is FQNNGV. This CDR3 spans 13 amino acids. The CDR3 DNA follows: TGTGCCGGCAGCACGACCTTTGCAGATACGCATTATTTT. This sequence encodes CAGSTTFADTHYF.